The source of this T cell receptor (beta chain) is a study of blood T cell repertoires in COVID-19 (dated by TCRdb to 2018 to 2021). About the investigation overall: Samples covering the acute and convalescent phases of COVID-19 were provided by collaborators in the United States, Italy and Spain. The prospective study material was composed of cDNA or gDNA derived from T cells, B-cell-depleted T cells, or PBMCs. Nearly every sample came with metadata listing a de-identified subject ID, COVID-19 status, age in years and sex. The repertoires were released in a freely available public database meant as a resource for research on the immune response to SARS-CoV-2. The dataset comprised deeply sampled blood TCRbeta repertoires from subjects exposed to, actively infected with, or recovered from COVID-19. Where HLA class I and class II types were available, the types were taken from metadata supplied by the sample provider, not from assay-based typing. The samples were drawn from two sources: the first 160 participants of the ongoing ImmuneRACE study, and fewer than 1,500 subjects contributed by 6 global collaborators. What the work shows at the level of the full study, not this receptor alone: The quantity of clinical and demographic metadata differed by source and by participant and was supplied without curation.

Each collaborating institution followed its own protocols to collect whole blood in K2EDTA tubes. For TCRbeta analysis, collaborator samples were shipped as frozen whole blood, as isolated PBMCs, or as DNA extracted from either sample type. TCRbeta CDR3 regions were amplified from genomic DNA using the immunoSEQ Assay, a bias-controlled multiplex PCR. The source study handled its data this way. The number of nucleated cells in each sample was estimated from the amplification of reference gene primers within the assay. To quantify the absolute abundance of each unique TCRbeta CDR3 rearrangement, sequence reads were collapsed and filtered. Productive Simpson clonality was computed per sample as the square root of Simpson's diversity index over productive rearrangements. In its TCRdb copy, this immuneACCESS table keeps in-frame sequences only and misses some clones. Where compared with another copy, unresolved V genes explain less than half of these, and the others have no known cause. V and J calls plus clone size are reproduced from that table; the DNA served to infer D and trimming. The table for this sample lists some 70,000 clones; 85% of them were counted only once. The leading ten clones occupy just under 3% of the sample.

Turning to this clone: The antigen this receptor binds is unknown. One base away there is no much larger clone; base qualities are not given.

V and J are truncated by 5 bases and 6 bases respectively, leaving an intervening sequence of 13 bases. Including the terminal cysteine and phenylalanine, the CDR3 comprises 14 residues. Only the CDR3 portion is preserved as DNA: 42 bases, with reading frame beginning at the first base. Via the germline V gene (reference sequence), CDR1 is SEHNR and CDR2 FQNEAQ. Here the chain combines TRBV7-9 and TRBJ2-2; the best D guess is TRBD2, with 6 bases matching. Sequencing input: peripheral blood. The sequence derives from a man older than 75 with acute or convalescent COVID-19. The nucleotide sequence is TGTGCCAGCAGCCCCGGACTACCCCCCGGGGAGCTGTTTTTT. It is translated as CASSPGLPPGELFF. With the rest looked up from the reference TRBV7-9 and TRBJ2-2 genes rather than sequenced, the full variable domain is DTGVSQNPRHKITKRGQNVTFRCDPISEHNRLYWYRQTLGQGPEFLTYFQNEAQLEKSRLLSDRFSAERPKGSFSTLEIQRTEQGDSAMYLCASSPGLPPGELFFGEGSRLTVL.